The next 27 T cell receptor beta chains were all read from a single sample in a study of blood T cell repertoires in COVID-19. Method: immunoSEQ multiplex PCR; TCRdb's copy keeps in-frame clones and lacks some. The sample holds about 62,000 clones, approximately 90% seen once. Sequences were obtained from peripheral blood. These receptors all come from a woman of 80 years or more with acute or convalescent COVID-19.

The rearrangement links TRBV28 to TRBJ2-5; TRBD2 agrees at 9 bases. CDR3 length: 15 amino acids. Germline assignment: CDR1 MDHEN and CDR2 SYDVKM. With V trimmed by 3 bases and J by 4 bases, 6 bases remained unmatched. The CDR3 loop reads CASSFSGGGVETQYF. The DNA of the CDR3 is TGTGCCAGCAGTTTTTCTGGCGGGGGGGTAGAGACCCAGTACTTC.

This chain uses TRBV10-3 with TRBJ2-2; tentative D call: TRBD2 (5 bases). Germline V gene lookup returns CDR1 ENHRY and CDR2 SYGVKD. The CDR3 has 12 amino acids. V gave up 6 bases and J gave up 6 bases, with 8 bases separating them. The CDR3 region has the DNA TGTGCCATCAGGGGGAGCGCCGGGGAGCTGTTTTTT. The encoded protein is CAIRGSAGELFF.

This clone was seen only once. This chain links TRBV5-1 with TRBJ2-7, with 8 bases aligning to TRBD1. The germline V gene encodes CDR1 SGHRS and CDR2 YFSETQ. Unmatched junction bases numbered 11, after V lost 5 bases and J lost 4 bases. This CDR3 contains 15 residues. This CDR3 reads CASRPDRDILYEQYF. The CDR3 region has the DNA TGCGCCAGCAGACCGGACAGGGATATATTGTACGAGCAGTACTTC. Full variable domain (remainder filled in from reference TRBV5-1 and TRBJ2-7): KAGVTQTPRYLIKTRGQQVTLSCSPISGHRSVSWYQQTPGQGLQFLFEYFSETQRNKGNFPGRFSGRQFSNSRSEMNVSTLELGDSALYLCASRPDRDILYEQYFGPGTRLTVT.

This chain joins TRBV30 and TRBJ1-6; weak D call: TRBD1 (6 bases). In germline, CDR1 is GTSNPN, CDR2 SVGIG (reference sequence). V shed 3 bases and J shed 9 bases, with 12 bases lying between them. The CDR3 is 13 amino acids. CDR3 in DNA: TGTGCCTGGAGCGGGACATCCGGTTCACCCCTCCACTTT. Amino acids: CAWSGTSGSPLHF. The full variable domain, rest sourced from reference TRBV30 and TRBJ1-6, is SQTIHQWPATLVQPVGSPLSLECTVEGTSNPNLYWYRQAAGRGLQLLFYSVGIGQISSEVPQNLSASRPQDRQFILSSKKLLLSDSGFYLCAWSGTSGSPLHFGNGTRLTVT.

The J gene is TRBJ2-2, the V gene TRBV9; D gene uncertain. V gave up 4 bases and J gave up 4 bases, with 11 bases separating them. Germline lookup yields CDR1 SGDLS and CDR2 YYNGEE. The CDR3 has 14 amino acids. Here the CDR3 reads CASSKTASTGELFF. In DNA form, the CDR3 reads TGTGCCAGCAGCAAGACTGCGAGCACCGGGGAGCTGTTTTTT.

This sequence joins TRBV7-9 and TRBJ2-1; the D gene is possibly TRBD1 (5 bases). V lost 1 base and J 4 bases, leaving 11 bases between the germline ends. CDR3 size: 15 residues. Germline lookup yields CDR1 SEHNR and CDR2 FQNEAQ (reference sequence). The CDR3 reads CASSLGGDKYNEQFF. The CDR3 DNA is TGTGCCAGCAGCTTAGGGGGCGACAAATACAATGAGCAGTTCTTC.

The chain has TRBV6-5 and TRBJ1-4, with unresolved D. V lost 6 bases and J 4 bases, leaving 6 bases between the germline ends. This CDR3 contains 12 residues. The germline gives CDR1 MNHEY, CDR2 SVGAGI. CDR3 nucleotides: TGTGCCAGCAGGTCCCTTAATGAAAAACTGTTTTTT. Translation gives CASRSLNEKLFF.

The chain combines TRBV19 with TRBJ1-1; 8 bases line up with TRBD1. With V trimmed by 4 bases and J by 5 bases, 9 bases remained unmatched. The germline gives CDR1 LNHDA, CDR2 SQIVND (reference sequence). The CDR3 contains 15 residues. The DNA of the CDR3 is TGTGCCAGTAGTACTCACTGGACAGGGAGGACTGAAGCTTTCTTT. This encodes CASSTHWTGRTEAFF.

This clone has just a few counts. This rearrangement joins TRBV27 to TRBJ2-7, with D possibly being TRBD2 (7 bases). Trimming shortened V by 2 bases and J by 1 base, and 12 bases separated the two germline ends. The CDR3 totals 15 residues. Looked up from germline, CDR1 is MNHEY and CDR2 is SMNVEV (reference sequence). The CDR3: CASSLRGGPSYEQYF. In nucleotides, the CDR3 is TGTGCCAGCAGTTTAAGGGGGGGGCCGTCCTACGAGCAGTACTTC.

The V call is TRBV5-6, the J call TRBJ1-4; 7 bases match TRBD1. CDR1 and CDR2 from the germline V gene are SGHDT and YYEEEE. The CDR3 runs to 16 residues. The J segment lost 0 bases and the V segment lost 4 bases, leaving 6 bases of the junction unmatched. In DNA form, the CDR3 reads TGTGCCAGCAGCCTACAGGGGCAGGCAACTAATGAAAAACTGTTTTTT. Protein product: CASSLQGQATNEKLFF.

CDR3 DNA: TGTGCCAGCAGTTTGGGCGGCGGGGGACCCTACAATGAGCAGTTCTTC. Residues: CASSLGGGGPYNEQFF. V usage is TRBV28 and J usage is TRBJ2-1, with TRBD2 identical over 7 bases. The trim removed 3 bases at V and 2 bases at J, leaving 7 bases unmatched. Per the germline V gene, CDR1 is MDHEN and CDR2 is SYDVKM. This CDR3 spans 16 amino acids.

The table lists this clone with a few counts. The V call is TRBV11-2, the J call TRBJ2-5; possibly TRBD2 for D (6 bases). This CDR3 has 14 amino acids. V was cut by 5 bases and J by 7 bases, with 17 bases left in between. The germline V gene has CDR1 SGHAT and CDR2 FQNNGV. Here the CDR3 reads CASSPRGGGGTQYF. CDR3 sequence (DNA): TGTGCCAGCAGCCCGCGGGGTGGCGGCGGGACCCAGTACTTC. The full variable domain, its missing parts supplied by reference TRBV11-2 and TRBJ2-5, is EAGVAQSPRYKIIEKRQSVAFWCNPISGHATLYWYQQILGQGPKLLIQFQNNGVVDDSQLPKDRFSAERLKGVDSTLKIQPAKLEDSAVYLCASSPRGGGGTQYFGPGTRLLVL.

The chain uses TRBV2 and TRBJ2-3; 9 bases match TRBD2. J was trimmed by 3 bases and V by 3 bases; bases with no gene match: 7. The CDR3 extends over 16 amino acids. Germline assignment: CDR1 SNHLY and CDR2 FYNNEI. CDR3 amino acids: CASSDGSGGLTDTQYF. The CDR3 nucleotides read TGTGCCAGCAGTGATGGTAGCGGGGGTTTGACAGATACGCAGTATTTT.

This sequence joins TRBV27 and TRBJ1-6, with a possible D match to TRBD1 (6 bases). Trimming took 1 base from V and 10 from J, leaving 17 bases between them. Per the germline V gene, CDR1 is MNHEY and CDR2 is SMNVEV (reference sequence). This CDR3 region has 16 residues. Written as DNA, the CDR3 is TGTGCCAGCAGTTTATACGAGACCGGGACATCATCACCCCTCCACTTT. Its translation: CASSLYETGTSSPLHF.

The chain is built from TRBV28 and TRBJ1-6; 9 nucleotides align to TRBD1. V was clipped by 10 bases and J by 7 bases; unmatched bases: 5. The CDR3 runs to 13 residues. Germline-derived CDR1 and CDR2 are MDHEN and SYDVKM. CDR3 bases: TGTGCCATCGGACAGGGGCCGAATTCACCCCTCCACTTT. Protein: CAIGQGPNSPLHF. The variable domain in full, with the rest retrieved from reference TRBV28 and TRBJ1-6, is DVKVTQSSRYLVKRTGEKVFLECVQDMDHENMFWYRQDPGLGLRLIYFSYDVKMKEKGDIPEGYSVSREKKERFSLILESASTNQTSMYLCAIGQGPNSPLHFGNGTRLTVT.

V usage is TRBV18 and J usage is TRBJ2-7; 9 nucleotides line up with TRBD2. The CDR3 consists of 16 residues. Germline CDR1 and CDR2: KGHSH and LQKENI. The ends lost 0 bases at V and 8 bases at J; junction bases unmatched: 11. The CDR3 DNA is TGTGCCAGCTCACCACCGGTAGCTAGCGGGGTGTCGAAGCAGTACTTC. Translated, it gives CASSPPVASGVSKQYF.

This clone has more than one count but fewer than ten. This sequence joins TRBV25-1 and TRBJ2-1, with D perhaps TRBD1 (6 bases). This CDR3 spans 11 amino acids. Trimming left V 1 base short and J 11 bases short, with 6 bases between. Germline V CDR1 and CDR2: MGHDK, SYGVNS. CDR3 in DNA: TGTGCCAGCAGTGAATGGGACAAGCAGTTCTTC. This sequence encodes CASSEWDKQFF.

The J gene is TRBJ2-1, the V gene TRBV30, with TRBD2 identical over 7 bases. Germline assignment: CDR1 GTSNPN and CDR2 SVGIG (reference sequence). V lost 7 bases, J lost 1 base, and 4 bases stayed unmatched. This CDR3 region has 13 residues. For the CDR3, the DNA is TGTGCCTTCTCCGGGGGGTCCTACAATGAGCAGTTCTTC. Residues: CAFSGGSYNEQFF.

V usage is TRBV19 and J usage is TRBJ2-5; D might be TRBD1 (6 bases). CDR1 is LNHDA, CDR2 SQIVND, per germline (reference sequence). The CDR3 has 14 residues. Trimming removed 5 bases at V and 1 base at J, with 11 bases between. CDR3 amino acids: CASSYQGTQETQYF. The CDR3 region has the DNA TGTGCCAGTAGTTACCAGGGGACCCAAGAGACCCAGTACTTC.

The chain has TRBV7-2 and TRBJ2-3; D is perhaps TRBD2 (5 bases). The germline V gene encodes CDR1 SGHTA and CDR2 FQGNSA. This CDR3 is built from 14 residues. Trimming took off 2 bases at V and 5 bases at J, with 11 bases between the two ends. This chain's CDR3 is CASSLTRDGDTQYF. The CDR3 bases are TGTGCCAGCAGCTTAACGAGGGATGGAGATACGCAGTATTTT.

This chain uses TRBV28 with TRBJ2-7; weak D call: TRBD2 (7 bases). The CDR3 is 16 amino acids. The V end lost 3 bases, the J end lost 3 bases, and 18 bases lay between the germline ends. Germline CDR1 is MDHEN and CDR2 is SYDVKM. Written as DNA, the CDR3 is TGTGCCAGCAGTTTGCCCGCGGGGGCGACCTTCTACGAGCAGTACTTC. It yields the protein CASSLPAGATFYEQYF.

This chain uses TRBV15 with TRBJ2-3; D gene ambiguous. This CDR3 is 15 amino acids long. V lost 0 bases and J lost 10, with 17 bases in between. Germline values: CDR1 LNHNV, CDR2 YYDKDF (reference sequence). The CDR3 loop is CATSRDLVSRSAQYF. The CDR3 region has the DNA TGTGCCACCAGCAGAGATCTAGTGAGCCGGTCGGCGCAGTATTTT.

The chain employs TRBV7-9 and TRBJ1-4; tentatively, D is TRBD1 (6 bases). CDR3 length: 14 residues. Deletions cut 5 bases from V and 8 bases from J, with 15 bases between. Germline values: CDR1 SEHNR, CDR2 FQNEAQ (reference sequence). DNA of the CDR3: TGTGCCAGCAGCCGGCGGGGGGCTCAAGAAAAACTGTTTTTT. It encodes CASSRRGAQEKLFF. Full variable domain (outside the CDR3, taken from reference TRBV7-9 and TRBJ1-4): DTGVSQNPRHKITKRGQNVTFRCDPISEHNRLYWYRQTLGQGPEFLTYFQNEAQLEKSRLLSDRFSAERPKGSFSTLEIQRTEQGDSAMYLCASSRRGAQEKLFFGSGTQLSVL.

V gene TRBV6-2 or TRBV6-3 combines with J gene TRBJ1-2; D unresolved. The CDR3 consists of 12 residues. The V and J ends lost 5 bases and 6 bases respectively, with 10 bases between them. The germline V gene encodes CDR1 MNHEY and CDR2 SVGEGT. As DNA, the CDR3 is TGTGCCAGCAGTCGTGGCCCCGATGGCTACACCTTC. This gives the protein CASSRGPDGYTF.

This chain uses TRBV30 with TRBJ1-2; 8 bases map to TRBD1. The V gene's germline CDR1 is GTSNPN and CDR2 SVGIG (reference sequence). J lost 9 bases, V lost 3 bases, and 9 bases had no gene match. This CDR3 contains 13 residues. As DNA, the CDR3 is TGTGCCTGGAGCCCAAACACAGGGGGTCGCTACACCTTC. Translated, it gives CAWSPNTGGRYTF.

This rearrangement joins TRBV7-6 to TRBJ1-2; D may be TRBD1 (6 bases). V lost 2 bases and J 2 bases, leaving 9 bases between the germline ends. CDR1 is SGHVS and CDR2 is FNYEAQ in the germline V gene. The CDR3 length is 14 residues. Written as DNA, the CDR3 is TGTGCCAGCAGCTTAAGAGGACAGAACTATGGCTACACCTTC. Its translation: CASSLRGQNYGYTF.

The rearrangement links TRBV19 to TRBJ1-5; D gene uncertain. The V and J ends lost 9 bases and 4 bases respectively, with 16 bases between them. Germline CDR1 LNHDA, CDR2 SQIVND (reference sequence). The CDR3 consists of 14 residues. CDR3 coding DNA: TGTGCCAGCGTACAAAGGGAGTCAAATCAGCCCCAGCATTTT. It yields the protein CASVQRESNQPQHF.